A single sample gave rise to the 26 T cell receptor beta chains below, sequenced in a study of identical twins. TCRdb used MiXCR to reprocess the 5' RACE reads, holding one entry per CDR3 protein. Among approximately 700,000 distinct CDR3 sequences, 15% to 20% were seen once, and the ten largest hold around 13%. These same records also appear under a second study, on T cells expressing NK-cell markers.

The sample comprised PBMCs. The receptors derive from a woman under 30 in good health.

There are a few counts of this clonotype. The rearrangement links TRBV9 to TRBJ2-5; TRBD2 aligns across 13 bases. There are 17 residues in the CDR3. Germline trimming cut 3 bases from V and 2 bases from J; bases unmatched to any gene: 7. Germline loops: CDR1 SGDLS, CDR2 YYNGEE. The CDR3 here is CASSGEGGLAGQETQYF. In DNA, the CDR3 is TGTGCCAGCAGCGGAGAAGGGGGACTAGCGGGACAAGAGACCCAGTACTTC.

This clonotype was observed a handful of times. CDR3 region: CASSFGITGYTF. CDR3 coding DNA: TGTGCCAGCAGCTTCGGGATTACAGGCTACACCTTC. V and J are TRBV5-6 and TRBJ1-2; D is unresolved. The V end lost 2 bases, the J end lost 8 bases, and 10 bases lay between the germline ends. The CDR3 has 12 amino acids. The germline gives CDR1 SGHDT, CDR2 YYEEEE. The full variable domain, with the rest looked up from reference TRBV5-6 and TRBJ1-2, is DAGVTQSPTHLIKTRGQQVTLRCSPKSGHDTVSWYQQALGQGPQFIFQYYEEEERQRGNFPDRFSGHQFPNYSSELNVNALLLGDSALYLCASSFGITGYTFGSGTRLTVV.

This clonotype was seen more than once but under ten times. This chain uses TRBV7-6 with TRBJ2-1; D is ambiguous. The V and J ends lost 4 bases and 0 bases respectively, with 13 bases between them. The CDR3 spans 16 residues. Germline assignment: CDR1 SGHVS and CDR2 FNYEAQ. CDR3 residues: CASSSTPTYSYNEQFF. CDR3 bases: TGTGCCAGCAGCTCAACCCCTACCTACTCCTACAATGAGCAGTTCTTC.

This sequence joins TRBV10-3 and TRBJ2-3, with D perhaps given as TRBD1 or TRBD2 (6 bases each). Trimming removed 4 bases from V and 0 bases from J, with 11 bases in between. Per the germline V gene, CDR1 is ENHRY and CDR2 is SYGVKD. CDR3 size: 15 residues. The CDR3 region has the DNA TGTGCCATCAGTGTTGGAGGGGGGAGCACAGATACGCAGTATTTT. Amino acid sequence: CAISVGGGSTDTQYF.

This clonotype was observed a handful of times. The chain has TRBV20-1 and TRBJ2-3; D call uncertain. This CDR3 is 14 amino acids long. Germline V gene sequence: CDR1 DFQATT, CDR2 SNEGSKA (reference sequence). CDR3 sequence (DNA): TGCATTCCGCCACAGTTTACTAGCACAGATACGCAGTATTTT. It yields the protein CIPPQFTSTDTQYF.

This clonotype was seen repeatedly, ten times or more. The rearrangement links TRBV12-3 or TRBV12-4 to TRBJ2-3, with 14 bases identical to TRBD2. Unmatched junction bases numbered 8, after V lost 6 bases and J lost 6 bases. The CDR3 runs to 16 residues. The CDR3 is CASRATSGGARDTQYF. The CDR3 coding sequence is TGTGCCAGCAGGGCGACTAGCGGGGGGGCCAGGGATACGCAGTATTTT.

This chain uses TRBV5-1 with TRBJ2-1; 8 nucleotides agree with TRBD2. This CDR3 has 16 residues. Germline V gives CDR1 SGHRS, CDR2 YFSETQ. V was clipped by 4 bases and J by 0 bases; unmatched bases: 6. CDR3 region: CASSPAGGSSYNEQFF. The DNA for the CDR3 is TGCGCCAGCAGCCCTGCGGGAGGCTCCTCCTACAATGAGCAGTTCTTC.

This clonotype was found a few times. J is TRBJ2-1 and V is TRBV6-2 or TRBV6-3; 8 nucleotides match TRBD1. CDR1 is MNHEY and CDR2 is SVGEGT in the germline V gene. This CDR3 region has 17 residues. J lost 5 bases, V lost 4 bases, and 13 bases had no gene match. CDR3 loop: CASSLIPGQGINNEQFF. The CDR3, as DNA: TGTGCCAGCAGTTTAATTCCCGGACAGGGTATTAACAATGAGCAGTTCTTC.

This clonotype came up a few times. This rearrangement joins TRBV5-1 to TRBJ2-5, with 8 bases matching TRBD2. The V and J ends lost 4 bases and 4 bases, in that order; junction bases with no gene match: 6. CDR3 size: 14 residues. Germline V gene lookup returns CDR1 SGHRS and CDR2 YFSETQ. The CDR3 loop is CASSNGGAGETQYF. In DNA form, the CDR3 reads TGCGCCAGCAGCAACGGGGGGGCCGGAGAGACCCAGTACTTC.

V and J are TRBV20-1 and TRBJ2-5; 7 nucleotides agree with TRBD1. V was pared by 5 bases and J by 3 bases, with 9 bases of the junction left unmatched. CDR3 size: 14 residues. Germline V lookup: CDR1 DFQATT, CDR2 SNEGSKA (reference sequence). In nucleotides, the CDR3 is TGCAGTGCTCCTCGCTGGCAGGGGGAAGAGACCCAGTACTTC. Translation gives CSAPRWQGEETQYF.

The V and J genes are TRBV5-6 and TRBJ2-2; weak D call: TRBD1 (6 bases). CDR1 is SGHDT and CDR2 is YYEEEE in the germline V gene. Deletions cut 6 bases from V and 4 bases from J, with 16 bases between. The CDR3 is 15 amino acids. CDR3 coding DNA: TGTGCCAGCAAACCCACAGGGTCCTTCACCGGGGAGCTGTTTTTT. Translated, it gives CASKPTGSFTGELFF.

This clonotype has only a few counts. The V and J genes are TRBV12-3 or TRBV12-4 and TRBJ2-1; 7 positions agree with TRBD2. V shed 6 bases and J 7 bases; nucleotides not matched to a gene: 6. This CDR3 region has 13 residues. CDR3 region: CASSRSGGNEQFF. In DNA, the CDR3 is TGTGCCAGCAGCCGATCCGGGGGGAATGAGCAGTTCTTC.

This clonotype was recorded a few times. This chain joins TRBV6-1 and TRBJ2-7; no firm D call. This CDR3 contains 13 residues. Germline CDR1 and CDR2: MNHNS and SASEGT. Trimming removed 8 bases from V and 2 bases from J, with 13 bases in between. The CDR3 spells CASARNRAYEQYF. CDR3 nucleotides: TGTGCCAGCGCTCGTAACAGAGCCTACGAGCAGTACTTC.

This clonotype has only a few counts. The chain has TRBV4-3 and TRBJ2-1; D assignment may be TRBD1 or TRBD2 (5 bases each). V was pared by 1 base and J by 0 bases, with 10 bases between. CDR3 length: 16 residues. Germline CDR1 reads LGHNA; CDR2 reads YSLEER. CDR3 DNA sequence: TGCGCCAGCAGCCAAGCTGGGGGACGCTCCTACAATGAGCAGTTCTTC. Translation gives CASSQAGGRSYNEQFF.

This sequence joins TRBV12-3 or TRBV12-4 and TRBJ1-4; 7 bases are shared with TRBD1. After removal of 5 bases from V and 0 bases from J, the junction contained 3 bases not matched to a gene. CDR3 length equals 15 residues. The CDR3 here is CASSPDRATNEKLFF. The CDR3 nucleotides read TGTGCCAGCAGTCCAGACAGGGCAACTAATGAAAAACTGTTTTTT.

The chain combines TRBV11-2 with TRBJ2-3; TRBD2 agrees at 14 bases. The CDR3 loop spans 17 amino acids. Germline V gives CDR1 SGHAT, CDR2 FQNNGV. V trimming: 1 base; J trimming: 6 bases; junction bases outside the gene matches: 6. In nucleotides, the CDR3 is TGTGCCAGCAGCTTAGGCCAGGGACTAGCGGGGGTGGATACGCAGTATTTT. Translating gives CASSLGQGLAGVDTQYF. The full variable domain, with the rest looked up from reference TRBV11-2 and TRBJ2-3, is EAGVAQSPRYKIIEKRQSVAFWCNPISGHATLYWYQQILGQGPKLLIQFQNNGVVDDSQLPKDRFSAERLKGVDSTLKIQPAKLEDSAVYLCASSLGQGLAGVDTQYFGPGTRLTVL.

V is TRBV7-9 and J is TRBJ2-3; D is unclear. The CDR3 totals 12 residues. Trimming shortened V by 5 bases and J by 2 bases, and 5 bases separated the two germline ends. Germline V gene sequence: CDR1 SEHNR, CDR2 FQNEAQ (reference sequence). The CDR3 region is CASSTPTDTQYF. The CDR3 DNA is TGTGCCAGCAGCACTCCCACAGATACGCAGTATTTT.

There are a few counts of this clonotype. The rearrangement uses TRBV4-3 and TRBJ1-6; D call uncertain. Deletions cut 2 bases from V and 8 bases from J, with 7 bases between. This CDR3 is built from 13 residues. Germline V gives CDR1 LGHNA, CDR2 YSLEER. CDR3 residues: CASSQRRDSPLHF. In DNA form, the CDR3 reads TGCGCCAGCAGCCAACGGCGGGATTCACCCCTCCACTTT.

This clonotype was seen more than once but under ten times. CDR3 sequence reads: CASSLQASGAGNEQFF. The CDR3 DNA sequence: TGCGCCAGCAGCTTGCAAGCTTCGGGGGCCGGGAATGAGCAGTTCTTC. The chain uses TRBV5-1 and TRBJ2-1, with D tentatively TRBD1 or TRBD2 (6 bases each). Germline V gives CDR1 SGHRS, CDR2 YFSETQ. There are 16 residues in the CDR3. Trimming took 1 base from V and 7 from J, leaving 18 bases between them.

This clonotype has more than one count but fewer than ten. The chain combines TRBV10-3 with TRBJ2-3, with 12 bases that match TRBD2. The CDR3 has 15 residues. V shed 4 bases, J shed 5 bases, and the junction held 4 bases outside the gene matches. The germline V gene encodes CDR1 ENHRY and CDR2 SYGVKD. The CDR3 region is CAISGLAGAEDTQYF. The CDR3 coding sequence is TGTGCCATCAGTGGACTAGCGGGAGCTGAAGATACGCAGTATTTT.

The CDR3 region has the DNA TGCAGTGCTGGGGGGCGACTAGCGGGATGGGAGCAGTTCTTC. Its protein is CSAGGRLAGWEQFF. The V and J genes are TRBV20-1 and TRBJ2-1; TRBD2 aligns across 11 bases. Germline V gene lookup returns CDR1 DFQATT and CDR2 SNEGSKA (reference sequence). V lost 5 bases and J lost 10; bases outside the gene matches: 10. CDR3 length equals 14 residues.

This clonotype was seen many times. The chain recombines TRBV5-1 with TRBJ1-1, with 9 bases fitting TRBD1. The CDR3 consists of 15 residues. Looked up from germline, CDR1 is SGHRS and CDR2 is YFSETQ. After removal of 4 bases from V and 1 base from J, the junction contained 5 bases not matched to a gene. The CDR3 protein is CASSGRQGGNTEAFF. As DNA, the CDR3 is TGCGCCAGCAGCGGAAGACAGGGGGGGAACACTGAAGCTTTCTTT.

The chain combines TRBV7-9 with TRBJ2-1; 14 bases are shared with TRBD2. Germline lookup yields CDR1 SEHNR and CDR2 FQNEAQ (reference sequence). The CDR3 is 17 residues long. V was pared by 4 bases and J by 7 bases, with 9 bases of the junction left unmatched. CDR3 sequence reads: CASSSSPGTSGGNEQFF. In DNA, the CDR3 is TGTGCCAGCAGCTCTTCACCCGGGACTAGCGGGGGAAATGAGCAGTTCTTC.

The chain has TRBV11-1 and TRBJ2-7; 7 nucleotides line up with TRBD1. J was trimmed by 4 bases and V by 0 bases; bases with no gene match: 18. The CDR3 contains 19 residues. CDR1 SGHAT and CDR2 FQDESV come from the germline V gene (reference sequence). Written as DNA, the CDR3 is TGTGCCAGCAGCTTAGCGCCTGGACAGGCCGTTGGCCGGTGGTACGAGCAGTACTTC. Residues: CASSLAPGQAVGRWYEQYF. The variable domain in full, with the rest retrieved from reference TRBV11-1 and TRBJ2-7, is EAEVAQSPRYKITEKSQAVAFWCDPISGHATLYWYRQILGQGPELLVQFQDESVVDDSQLPKDRFSAERLKGVDSTLKIQPAELGDSAMYLCASSLAPGQAVGRWYEQYFGPGTRLTVT.

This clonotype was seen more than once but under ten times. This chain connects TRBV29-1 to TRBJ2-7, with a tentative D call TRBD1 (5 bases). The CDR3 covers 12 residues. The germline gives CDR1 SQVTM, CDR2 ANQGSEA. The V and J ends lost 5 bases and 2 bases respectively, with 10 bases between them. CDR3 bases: TGCAGCGTTTTGACAGTGGCCTACGAGCAGTACTTC. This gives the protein CSVLTVAYEQYF.

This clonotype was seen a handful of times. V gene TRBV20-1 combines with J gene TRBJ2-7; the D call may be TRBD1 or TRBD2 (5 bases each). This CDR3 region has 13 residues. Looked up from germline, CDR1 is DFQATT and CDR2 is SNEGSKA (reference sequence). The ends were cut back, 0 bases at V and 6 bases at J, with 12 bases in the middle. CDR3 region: CSAREGTGFEQYF. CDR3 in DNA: TGCAGTGCTAGAGAGGGGACGGGGTTCGAGCAGTACTTC.